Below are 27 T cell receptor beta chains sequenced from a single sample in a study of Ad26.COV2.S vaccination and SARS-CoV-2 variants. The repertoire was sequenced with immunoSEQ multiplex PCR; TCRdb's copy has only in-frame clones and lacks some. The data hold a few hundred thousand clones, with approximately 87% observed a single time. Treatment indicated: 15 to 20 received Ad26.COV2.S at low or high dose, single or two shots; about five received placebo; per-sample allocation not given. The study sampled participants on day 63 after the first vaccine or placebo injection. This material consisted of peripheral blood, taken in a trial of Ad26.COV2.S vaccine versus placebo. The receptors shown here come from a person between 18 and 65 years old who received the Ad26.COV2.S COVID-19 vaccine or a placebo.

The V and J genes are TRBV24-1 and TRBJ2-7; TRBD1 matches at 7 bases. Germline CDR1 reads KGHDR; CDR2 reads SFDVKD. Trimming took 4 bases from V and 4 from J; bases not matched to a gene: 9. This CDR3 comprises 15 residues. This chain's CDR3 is CATSDTGTAKYEQYF. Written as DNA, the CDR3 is TGTGCCACCAGTGACACCGGGACAGCAAAGTACGAGCAGTACTTC.

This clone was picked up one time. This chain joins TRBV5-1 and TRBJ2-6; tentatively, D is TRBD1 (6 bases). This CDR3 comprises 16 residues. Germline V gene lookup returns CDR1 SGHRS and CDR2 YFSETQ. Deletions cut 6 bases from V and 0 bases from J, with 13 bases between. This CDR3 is CASTGHPNSGANVLTF. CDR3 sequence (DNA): TGCGCCAGCACGGGACACCCGAACTCTGGGGCCAACGTCCTGACTTTC.

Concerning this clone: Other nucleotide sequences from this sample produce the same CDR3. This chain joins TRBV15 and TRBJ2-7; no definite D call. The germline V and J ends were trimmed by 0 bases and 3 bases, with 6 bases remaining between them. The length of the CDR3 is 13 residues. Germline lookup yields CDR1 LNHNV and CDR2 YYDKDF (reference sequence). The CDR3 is CATSRDLGYEQYF. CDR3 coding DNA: TGTGCCACCAGCAGAGATCTGGGCTACGAGCAGTACTTC.

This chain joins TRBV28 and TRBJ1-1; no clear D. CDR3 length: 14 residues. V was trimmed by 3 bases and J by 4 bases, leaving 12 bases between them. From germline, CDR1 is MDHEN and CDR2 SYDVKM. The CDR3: CASSFYGEGTEAFF. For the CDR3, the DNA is TGTGCCAGCAGTTTTTATGGGGAGGGCACTGAAGCTTTCTTT.

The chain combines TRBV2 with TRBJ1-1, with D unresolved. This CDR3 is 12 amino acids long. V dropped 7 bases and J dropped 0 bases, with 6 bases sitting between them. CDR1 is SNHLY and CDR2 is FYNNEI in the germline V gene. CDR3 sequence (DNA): TGTGCCAGCATTAGGGTGAACACTGAAGCTTTCTTT. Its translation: CASIRVNTEAFF. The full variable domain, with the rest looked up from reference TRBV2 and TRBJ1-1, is EPEVTQTPSHQVTQMGQEVILRCVPISNHLYFYWYRQILGQKVEFLVSFYNNEISEKSEIFDDQFSVERPDGSNFTLKIRSTKLEDSAMYFCASIRVNTEAFFGQGTRLTVV.

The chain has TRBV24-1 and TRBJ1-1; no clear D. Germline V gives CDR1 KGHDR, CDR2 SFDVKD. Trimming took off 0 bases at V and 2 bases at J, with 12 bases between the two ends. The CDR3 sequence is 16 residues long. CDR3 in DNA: TGTGCCACCAGTGATTTGCAACTGGGAGTTAACACTGAAGCTTTCTTT. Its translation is CATSDLQLGVNTEAFF.

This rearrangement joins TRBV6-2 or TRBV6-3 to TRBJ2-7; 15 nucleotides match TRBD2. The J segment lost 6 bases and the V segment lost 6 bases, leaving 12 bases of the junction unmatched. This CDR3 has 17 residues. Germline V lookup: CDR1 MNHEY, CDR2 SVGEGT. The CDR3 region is CASSRPGLAGGPREQYF. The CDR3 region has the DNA TGTGCCAGCAGCCGCCCCGGACTAGCGGGGGGGCCTCGCGAGCAGTACTTC.

Written as DNA, the CDR3 is TGTGCCAGTAGTCGGCCCAGGGGCGCAGGAGATACGCAGTATTTT. Amino acids: CASSRPRGAGDTQYF. The rearrangement uses TRBV19 and TRBJ2-3; perhaps TRBD1 as D (6 bases). V shed 5 bases and J shed 5 bases, with 17 bases lying between them. The germline V gene encodes CDR1 LNHDA and CDR2 SQIVND (reference sequence). CDR3 length: 15 amino acids.

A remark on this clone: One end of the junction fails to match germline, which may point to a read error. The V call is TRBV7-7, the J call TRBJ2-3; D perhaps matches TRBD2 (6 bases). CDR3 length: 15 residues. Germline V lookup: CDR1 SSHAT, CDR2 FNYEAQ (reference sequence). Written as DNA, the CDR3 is TGTGCTAGCAGCTTAGGGTTCAGGAGGGGAGATACGCAGTATTTT. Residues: CASSLGFRRGDTQYF.

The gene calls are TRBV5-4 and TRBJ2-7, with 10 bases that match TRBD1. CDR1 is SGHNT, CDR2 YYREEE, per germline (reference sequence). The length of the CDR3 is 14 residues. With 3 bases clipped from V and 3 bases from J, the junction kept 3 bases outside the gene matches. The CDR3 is CASSWGTGDYEQYF. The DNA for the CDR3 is TGTGCCAGCAGCTGGGGGACAGGGGACTACGAGCAGTACTTC.

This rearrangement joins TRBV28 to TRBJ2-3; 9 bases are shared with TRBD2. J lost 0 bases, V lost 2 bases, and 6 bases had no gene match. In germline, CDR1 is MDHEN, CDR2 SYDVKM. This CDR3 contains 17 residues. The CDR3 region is CASSLETSGFSTDTQYF. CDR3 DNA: TGTGCCAGCAGTTTAGAGACTAGCGGTTTTAGCACAGATACGCAGTATTTT.

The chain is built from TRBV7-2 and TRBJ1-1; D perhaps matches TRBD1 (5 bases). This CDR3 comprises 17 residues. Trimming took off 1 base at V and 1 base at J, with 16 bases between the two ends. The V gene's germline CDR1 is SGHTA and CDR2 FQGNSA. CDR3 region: CASSLDPGAVRNTEAFF. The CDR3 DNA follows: TGTGCCAGCAGCTTAGACCCCGGGGCCGTGAGGAACACTGAAGCTTTCTTT.

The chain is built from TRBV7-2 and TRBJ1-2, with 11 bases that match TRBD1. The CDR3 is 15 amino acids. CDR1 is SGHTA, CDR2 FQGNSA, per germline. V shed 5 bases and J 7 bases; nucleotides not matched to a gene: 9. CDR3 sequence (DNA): TGTGCCAGCAGCGAACGAGGACAGGGGGCGGGTGGCTACACCTTC. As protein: CASSERGQGAGGYTF.

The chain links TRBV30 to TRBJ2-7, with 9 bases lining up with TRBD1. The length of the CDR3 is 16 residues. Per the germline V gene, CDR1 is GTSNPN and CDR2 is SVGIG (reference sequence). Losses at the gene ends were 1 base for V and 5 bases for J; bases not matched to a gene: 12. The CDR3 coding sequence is TGTGCCTGGAGTGAAAGACCGGGACAGGGCGTCCACGAGCAGTACTTC. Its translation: CAWSERPGQGVHEQYF.

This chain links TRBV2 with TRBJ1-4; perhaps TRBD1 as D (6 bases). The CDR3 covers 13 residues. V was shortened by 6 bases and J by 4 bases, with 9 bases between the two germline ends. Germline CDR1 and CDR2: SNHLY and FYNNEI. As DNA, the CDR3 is TGTGCCAGCAGGAGGGGGGTTAATGAAAAACTGTTTTTT. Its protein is CASRRGVNEKLFF.

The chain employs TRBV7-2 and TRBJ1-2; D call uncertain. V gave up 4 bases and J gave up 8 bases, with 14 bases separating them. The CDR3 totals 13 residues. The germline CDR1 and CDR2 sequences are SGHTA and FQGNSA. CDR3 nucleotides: TGTGCCAGCAGCTCCCCCCCGAACGGGGGCTACACCTTC. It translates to CASSSPPNGGYTF.

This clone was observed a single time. The CDR3 DNA sequence: TGTGCCAGCAGTTTGGAGGGGAGAAGGAATGAGCAGTTCTTC. Protein: CASSLEGRRNEQFF. The rearrangement joins TRBV28 to TRBJ2-1, with D possibly matching TRBD2 (6 bases). This CDR3 spans 14 amino acids. Trimming removed 3 bases at V and 7 bases at J, with 13 bases between. The germline CDR1 and CDR2 sequences are MDHEN and SYDVKM. Based on the CDR3 plus reference TRBV28 and TRBJ2-1, the full variable domain is DVKVTQSSRYLVKRTGEKVFLECVQDMDHENMFWYRQDPGLGLRLIYFSYDVKMKEKGDIPEGYSVSREKKERFSLILESASTNQTSMYLCASSLEGRRNEQFFGPGTRLTVL.

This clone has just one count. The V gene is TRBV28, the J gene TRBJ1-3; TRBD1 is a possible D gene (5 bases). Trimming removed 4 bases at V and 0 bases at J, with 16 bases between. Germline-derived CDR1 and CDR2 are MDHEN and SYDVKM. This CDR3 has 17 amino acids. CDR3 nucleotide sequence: TGTGCCAGCAGTTCCCGACAGCTTATTATCTCTGGAAACACCATATATTTT. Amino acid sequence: CASSSRQLIISGNTIYF.

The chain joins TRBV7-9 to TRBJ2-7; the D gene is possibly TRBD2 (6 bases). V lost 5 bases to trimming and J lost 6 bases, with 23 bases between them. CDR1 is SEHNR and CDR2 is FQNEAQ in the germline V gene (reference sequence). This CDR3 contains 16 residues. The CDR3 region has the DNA TGTGCCAGCAGCAATACCGGGAGCCCCTCCGGGGTCGAGCAGTACTTC. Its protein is CASSNTGSPSGVEQYF.

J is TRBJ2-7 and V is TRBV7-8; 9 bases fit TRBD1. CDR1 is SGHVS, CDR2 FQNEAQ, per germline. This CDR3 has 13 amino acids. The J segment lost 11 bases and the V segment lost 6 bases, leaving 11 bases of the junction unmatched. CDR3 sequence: CASRQGTGYREYF. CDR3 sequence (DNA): TGTGCCAGCAGACAAGGGACAGGGTATCGTGAGTACTTC.

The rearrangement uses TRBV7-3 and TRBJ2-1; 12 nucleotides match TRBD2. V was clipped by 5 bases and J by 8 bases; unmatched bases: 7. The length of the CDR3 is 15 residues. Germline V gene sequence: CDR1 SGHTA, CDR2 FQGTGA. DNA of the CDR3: TGTGCCAGCAGCCGGACTAGCGGGGCGGACCATGAGCAGTTCTTC. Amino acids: CASSRTSGADHEQFF. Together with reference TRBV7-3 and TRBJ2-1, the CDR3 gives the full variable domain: GAGVSQTPSNKVTEKGKYVELRCDPISGHTALYWYRQSLGQGPEFLIYFQGTGAADDSGLPNDRFFAVRPEGSVSTLKIQRTERGDSAVYLCASSRTSGADHEQFFGPGTRLTVL.

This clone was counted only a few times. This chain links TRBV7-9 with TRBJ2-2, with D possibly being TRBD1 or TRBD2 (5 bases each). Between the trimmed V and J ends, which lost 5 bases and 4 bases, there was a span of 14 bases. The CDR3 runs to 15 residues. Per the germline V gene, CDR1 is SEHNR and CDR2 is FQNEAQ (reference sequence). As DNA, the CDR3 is TGTGCCAGCAGCCCGGGACCGCGAGGCACCGGGGAGCTGTTTTTT. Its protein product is CASSPGPRGTGELFF. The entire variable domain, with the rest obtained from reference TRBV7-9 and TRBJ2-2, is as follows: DTGVSQNPRHKITKRGQNVTFRCDPISEHNRLYWYRQTLGQGPEFLTYFQNEAQLEKSRLLSDRFSAERPKGSFSTLEIQRTEQGDSAMYLCASSPGPRGTGELFFGEGSRLTVL.

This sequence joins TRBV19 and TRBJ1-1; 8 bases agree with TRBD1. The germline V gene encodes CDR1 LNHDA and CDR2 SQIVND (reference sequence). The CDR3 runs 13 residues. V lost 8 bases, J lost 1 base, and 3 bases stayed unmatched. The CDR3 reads CASGQGWNTEAFF. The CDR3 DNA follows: TGTGCCAGTGGACAGGGTTGGAACACTGAAGCTTTCTTT.

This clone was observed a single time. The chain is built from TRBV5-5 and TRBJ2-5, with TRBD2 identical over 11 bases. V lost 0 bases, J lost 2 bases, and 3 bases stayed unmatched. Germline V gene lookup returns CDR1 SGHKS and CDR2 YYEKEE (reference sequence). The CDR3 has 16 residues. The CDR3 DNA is TGTGCCAGCAGCTTGGTTCCTAGCGGGAGGCAAGAGACCCAGTACTTC. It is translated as CASSLVPSGRQETQYF.

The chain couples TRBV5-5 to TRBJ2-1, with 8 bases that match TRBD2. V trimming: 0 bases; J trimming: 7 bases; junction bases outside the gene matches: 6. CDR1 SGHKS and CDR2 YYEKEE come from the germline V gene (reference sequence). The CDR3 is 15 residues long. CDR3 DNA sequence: TGTGCCAGCAGCTTGGGTAGCGGGGTCCTAAATGAGCAGTTCTTC. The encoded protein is CASSLGSGVLNEQFF. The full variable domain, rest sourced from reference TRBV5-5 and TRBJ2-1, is DAGVTQSPTHLIKTRGQQVTLRCSPISGHKSVSWYQQVLGQGPQFIFQYYEKEERGRGNFPDRFSARQFPNYSSELNVNALLLGDSALYLCASSLGSGVLNEQFFGPGTRLTVL.

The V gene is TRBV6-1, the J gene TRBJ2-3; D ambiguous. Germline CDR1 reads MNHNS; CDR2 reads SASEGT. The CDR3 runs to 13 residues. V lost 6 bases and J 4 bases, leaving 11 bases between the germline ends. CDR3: CASRARRPDTQYF. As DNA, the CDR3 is TGTGCCAGCAGGGCCAGACGCCCAGATACGCAGTATTTT.

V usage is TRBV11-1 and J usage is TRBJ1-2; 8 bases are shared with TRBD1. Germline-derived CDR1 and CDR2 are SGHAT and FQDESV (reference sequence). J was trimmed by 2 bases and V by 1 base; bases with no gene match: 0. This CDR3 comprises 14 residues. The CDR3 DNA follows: TGTGCCAGCAGCTTAGGACAGGGGAACTATGGCTACACCTTC. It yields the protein CASSLGQGNYGYTF.